One sample yielded the 30 T cell receptor beta chains listed below, sequenced in a study of T cells after posttransplantation cyclophosphamide. The protocol was immunoSEQ multiplex PCR, while the TCRdb copy is restricted to in-frame clones and leaves out a portion. The sample consists of just over 15,000 clones, 84% of them appearing once. Control samples came 1 year after myeloablative marrow transplants with methotrexate plus calcineurin inhibitor. Sequencing used PBMCs, obtained less than 400 days after allogeneic stem cell transplant with calcineurin inhibitor and methotrexate. The receptors originated from a young adult male patient who received an allogeneic stem cell transplant from a related donor, was CMV-positive, and had no GVHD. The T cells may partly be graft donor cells.

The rearrangement joins TRBV5-6 to TRBJ2-7; 9 nucleotides agree with TRBD1. The CDR3 loop spans 16 amino acids. With 3 bases clipped from V and 4 bases from J, the junction kept 11 bases outside the gene matches. Germline CDR1 is SGHDT and CDR2 is YYEEEE. CDR3 bases: TGTGCCAGCAGCTCCACCCCCGGGACAGGGCGGTACGAGCAGTACTTC. This gives the protein CASSSTPGTGRYEQYF. The full variable domain, completed using reference TRBV5-6 and TRBJ2-7, is DAGVTQSPTHLIKTRGQQVTLRCSPKSGHDTVSWYQQALGQGPQFIFQYYEEEERQRGNFPDRFSGHQFPNYSSELNVNALLLGDSALYLCASSSTPGTGRYEQYFGPGTRLTVT.

This chain uses TRBV25-1 with TRBJ2-1; TRBD2 agrees at 10 bases. Germline values: CDR1 MGHDK, CDR2 SYGVNS. V lost 3 bases and J lost 3; bases outside the gene matches: 2. CDR3 length: 15 amino acids. CDR3 in amino acids: CASSDLAGVYNEQFF. The CDR3 DNA follows: TGTGCCAGCAGTGATCTAGCGGGAGTCTACAATGAGCAGTTCTTC.

This chain connects TRBV6-6 to TRBJ2-5, with 9 bases matching TRBD1. With 5 bases clipped from V and 7 bases from J, the junction kept 11 bases outside the gene matches. The CDR3 has 15 amino acids. CDR1 MNHNY and CDR2 SVGAGI come from the germline V gene (reference sequence). The CDR3 loop is CASSTPTGGWVTQYF. For the CDR3, the DNA is TGTGCCAGCAGTACCCCGACAGGGGGATGGGTGACCCAGTACTTC.

This chain joins TRBV6-1 and TRBJ2-6; 9 bases fit TRBD1. V gave up 4 bases and J gave up 0 bases; unmatched junction bases: 10. This CDR3 has 19 amino acids. CDR1 and CDR2 (germline): MNHNS, SASEGT. The CDR3 DNA reads TGTGCCAGCAGTGGAGGACCGGGACAGGGAACCTCTGGGGCCAACGTCCTGACTTTC. Protein: CASSGGPGQGTSGANVLTF.

V usage is TRBV7-2 and J usage is TRBJ2-1; TRBD2 matches 10 bases. After removal of 2 bases from V and 9 bases from J, the junction contained 16 bases not matched to a gene. The CDR3 is 18 residues long. Germline V gene lookup returns CDR1 SGHTA and CDR2 FQGNSA. The CDR3 here is CASSLLGVAGGRGSEQFF. The CDR3 bases are TGTGCCAGCAGCTTATTGGGGGTAGCGGGAGGTCGAGGCAGTGAGCAGTTCTTC.

The CDR3 loop is CASSLAAGGSTDTQYF. In DNA form, the CDR3 reads TGTGCCAGCAGCTTAGCGGCTGGCGGAAGCACAGATACGCAGTATTTT. The rearrangement joins TRBV7-8 to TRBJ2-3; no definite D call. In germline, CDR1 is SGHVS, CDR2 FQNEAQ. Trimming removed 0 bases at V and 0 bases at J, with 10 bases between. The length of the CDR3 is 16 residues.

This chain uses TRBV25-1 with TRBJ1-2, with a tentative D call TRBD1 (5 bases). Germline lookup yields CDR1 MGHDK and CDR2 SYGVNS. The ends were cut back, 4 bases at V and 8 bases at J, with 14 bases in the middle. The CDR3 contains 13 residues. CDR3 nucleotide sequence: TGTGCCAGCAGTGGCCTTTGGGGGGTCGGCTACACCTTC. It encodes CASSGLWGVGYTF.

The chain is built from TRBV29-1 and TRBJ1-1; TRBD1 matches at 8 bases. The V gene end was trimmed by 7 bases and the J gene end by 0 bases; junction bases not matched to a gene: 10. This CDR3 is built from 15 residues. From germline, CDR1 is SQVTM and CDR2 ANQGSEA. The CDR3 is CSGRPGTGVNTEAFF. The CDR3 DNA follows: TGCAGCGGCCGCCCCGGGACAGGCGTGAACACTGAAGCTTTCTTT.

V gene TRBV5-4 combines with J gene TRBJ2-3; 9 bases line up with TRBD1. Germline CDR1 SGHNT, CDR2 YYREEE (reference sequence). With V trimmed by 4 bases and J by 4 bases, 7 bases remained unmatched. This CDR3 has 15 amino acids. The CDR3 protein is CASSPTGGRPDTQYF. The CDR3 DNA reads TGTGCCAGCAGCCCTACAGGGGGCAGGCCAGATACGCAGTATTTT.

The V and J genes are TRBV6-4 and TRBJ1-5; D remains unclear. Germline CDR1 and CDR2: MRHNA and SNTAGT. V gave up 3 bases and J gave up 6 bases, with 6 bases separating them. The CDR3 runs 12 residues. The CDR3 DNA follows: TGTGCCAGCAGTGAATGGGCTCAGCCCCAGCATTTT. It translates to CASSEWAQPQHF.

CDR3 protein: CASIIRGGTEAFF. The CDR3 DNA follows: TGTGCCAGCATTATCAGGGGCGGCACTGAAGCTTTCTTT. The chain joins TRBV6-5 to TRBJ1-1, with a weak D call TRBD1 (6 bases). The CDR3 contains 13 residues. Trimming shortened V by 7 bases and J by 4 bases, and 13 bases separated the two germline ends. Germline V gene sequence: CDR1 MNHEY, CDR2 SVGAGI.

Remarks on this clone: Its ends do not fully match the called genes, so a read error is possible. The V and J genes are TRBV9 and TRBJ2-1; D not resolved. The CDR3 runs to 17 residues. Germline V gene lookup returns CDR1 SGDLS and CDR2 YYNGEE. CDR3 coding DNA: TGTGCCAGCAGCGTAGTCGGCAGACCCAGCTCCTACAGTGAGCAGTTCTTC. The encoded protein is CASSVVGRPSSYSEQFF.

The genes are TRBV5-4 and TRBJ2-1; 9 bases fit TRBD2. Germline V gene sequence: CDR1 SGHNT, CDR2 YYREEE (reference sequence). V trimming: 5 bases; J trimming: 6 bases; junction bases outside the gene matches: 15. The CDR3 has 17 amino acids. CDR3 sequence reads: CASSFPRASGMFNEQFF. In nucleotides, the CDR3 is TGTGCCAGCAGTTTCCCAAGGGCTAGCGGGATGTTCAATGAGCAGTTCTTC.

This chain connects TRBV25-1 to TRBJ2-7; the match to TRBD2 covers 12 bases. V lost 3 bases to trimming and J lost 2 bases; unmatched junction nucleotides: 2. Germline V gives CDR1 MGHDK, CDR2 SYGVNS. This CDR3 is built from 15 residues. The CDR3 coding sequence is TGTGCCAGCAGTGATCGGACTAGCGGGGCCTACGAGCAGTACTTC. Translation gives CASSDRTSGAYEQYF.

The chain uses TRBV7-3 and TRBJ2-3, with 12 bases aligning to TRBD2. V lost 5 bases and J lost 8; bases outside the gene matches: 5. CDR3 length equals 14 residues. Germline loops: CDR1 SGHTA, CDR2 FQGTGA. CDR3 DNA: TGTGCCAGCAGCCTAGCGGGAGGGCCAAGTACGCAGTATTTT. Translation gives CASSLAGGPSTQYF.

The rearrangement joins TRBV18 to TRBJ1-3, with a weak D call TRBD1 (6 bases). The V end was cut by 3 bases, the J end by 6 bases, with 12 bases between. This CDR3 is built from 14 residues. Germline lookup yields CDR1 KGHSH and CDR2 LQKENI. The CDR3 is CASSPGQTQNTIYF. CDR3 DNA sequence: TGTGCCAGCTCACCGGGACAAACGCAAAACACCATATATTTT.

The chain combines TRBV7-2 with TRBJ2-1, with 8 bases lining up with TRBD1. CDR1 is SGHTA, CDR2 FQGNSA, per germline. The CDR3 has 15 residues. V was clipped by 5 bases and J by 9 bases; unmatched bases: 12. Here the CDR3 reads CASSKTGGSNSEQFF. DNA for the CDR3: TGTGCCAGCAGCAAAACAGGGGGATCAAACAGTGAGCAGTTCTTC.

About this clone: One end of the junction does not line up with germline, which may come from a read error. J is TRBJ2-1 and V is TRBV19, with 10 bases fitting TRBD2. Germline V CDR1 and CDR2: LNHDA, SQIVND (reference sequence). This CDR3 has 18 residues. For the CDR3, the DNA is TGTGCCAGCGGGACAGGAGCCGTAGCGGGAGGTTCCTACAGTGAGCAGTTCTTC. It specifies CASGTGAVAGGSYSEQFF. Drawing the rest from reference TRBV19 and TRBJ2-1, the complete variable domain is DGGITQSPKYLFRKEGQNVTLSCEQNLNHDAMYWYRQDPGQGLRLIYYSQIVNDFQKGDIAEGYSVSREKKESFPLTVTSAQKNPTAFYLCASGTGAVAGGSYSEQFFGPGTRLTVL.

The chain employs TRBV4-3 and TRBJ1-2; a weak D match, TRBD1 (6 bases). Germline CDR1 reads LGHNA; CDR2 reads YSLEER. V was clipped by 1 base and J by 8 bases, with 11 bases between them. This CDR3 contains 13 residues. This CDR3 is CASSQGSGDGYTF. CDR3 bases: TGCGCCAGCAGCCAAGGGTCAGGGGACGGCTACACCTTC.

This clone was seen only once. The chain combines TRBV5-6 with TRBJ2-2, with 9 bases lining up with TRBD1. The CDR3 is 16 residues long. Looked up from germline, CDR1 is SGHDT and CDR2 is YYEEEE. V lost 0 bases, J lost 2 bases, and 2 bases stayed unmatched. Written as DNA, the CDR3 is TGTGCCAGCAGCTTGGCGGGACAGGGCAACACCGGGGAGCTGTTTTTT. Translated, it gives CASSLAGQGNTGELFF.

The CDR3 DNA reads as TGTGCCAGCAGTGGACAGAAGAACTATGGCTACACCTTC. This translates into CASSGQKNYGYTF. The chain joins TRBV2 to TRBJ1-2, with D maybe TRBD1 (5 bases). The CDR3 consists of 13 residues. Germline V lookup: CDR1 SNHLY, CDR2 FYNNEI. The V and J ends lost 4 bases and 2 bases respectively, with 8 bases between them.

This clone was seen once. V gene TRBV9 combines with J gene TRBJ2-2, with TRBD2 matching over 13 bases. The length of the CDR3 is 15 residues. The V gene's germline CDR1 is SGDLS and CDR2 YYNGEE. V lost 4 bases, J lost 5 bases, and 2 bases stayed unmatched. The CDR3 DNA reads TGTGCCAGCAGCTGGGGACTAGCGGGAACCGGGGAGCTGTTTTTT. As protein: CASSWGLAGTGELFF. The full variable domain, completed using reference TRBV9 and TRBJ2-2, is DSGVTQTPKHLITATGQRVTLRCSPRSGDLSVYWYQQSLDQGLQFLIQYYNGEERAKGNILERFSAQQFPDLHSELNLSSLELGDSALYFCASSWGLAGTGELFFGEGSRLTVL.

A note on this clone: A read error may produce the germline difference seen at one junction end. The chain combines TRBV5-6 with TRBJ2-1, with D hard to call. This CDR3 is built from 12 residues. Germline loops: CDR1 SGHDT, CDR2 YYEEEE. CDR3 bases: TGTGCCAGCAGCGACCCTTACAGTGAGCAGTTCTTC. Translated, it gives CASSDPYSEQFF.

V usage is TRBV6-1 and J usage is TRBJ1-5; D gene unclear. Germline V CDR1 and CDR2: MNHNS, SASEGT. The CDR3 has 11 residues. V was clipped by 6 bases and J by 5 bases, with 5 bases between them. CDR3 amino acids: CASRSDQPQHF. The CDR3 nucleotides are TGTGCCAGCAGATCGGATCAGCCCCAGCATTTT.

This clone was seen a single time. The V call is TRBV5-1, the J call TRBJ2-1; a possible D gene is TRBD1 (6 bases). The CDR3 is 15 residues long. V was cut by 0 bases and J by 12 bases, with 19 bases left in between. Germline lookup yields CDR1 SGHRS and CDR2 YFSETQ. Here the CDR3 DNA reads TGCGCCAGCAGCTTGGGCCAGGGGCAAGGGAGTGGGCAGTTCTTC. It specifies CASSLGQGQGSGQFF. Combining the CDR3 with reference TRBV5-1 and TRBJ2-1 gives the whole variable domain KAGVTQTPRYLIKTRGQQVTLSCSPISGHRSVSWYQQTPGQGLQFLFEYFSETQRNKGNFPGRFSGRQFSNSRSEMNVSTLELGDSALYLCASSLGQGQGSGQFFGPGTRLTVL.

The chain joins TRBV4-1 to TRBJ1-4, with TRBD1 matching 8 bases. V lost 4 bases and J lost 4; bases outside the gene matches: 2. Germline assignment: CDR1 MGHRA and CDR2 YSYEKL. CDR3 length: 14 amino acids. Here the CDR3 DNA reads TGCGCCAGCAGCCGGACAGGGTATAATGAAAAACTGTTTTTT. Its translation: CASSRTGYNEKLFF.

The chain recombines TRBV6-5 with TRBJ1-1; tentative D call: TRBD1 (5 bases). The V gene's germline CDR1 is MNHEY and CDR2 SVGAGI. The CDR3 is 14 amino acids. Trimming removed 7 bases at V and 1 base at J, with 13 bases between. CDR3 DNA: TGTGCCAGCATCTTATTGGGGCGGAACACTGAAGCTTTCTTT. This translates into CASILLGRNTEAFF.

This chain connects TRBV9 to TRBJ2-1; 8 bases align to TRBD1. There are 14 residues in the CDR3. Germline loops: CDR1 SGDLS, CDR2 YYNGEE. The V and J ends lost 2 bases and 12 bases, in that order; junction bases with no gene match: 10. CDR3 sequence reads: CASSVGITGGGQFF. The DNA of the CDR3 is TGTGCCAGCAGCGTGGGGATAACAGGGGGTGGGCAGTTCTTC.

V and J are TRBV28 and TRBJ1-4; D not resolved. Germline V gene data show CDR1 as MDHEN and CDR2 as SYDVKM. V was trimmed by 4 bases and J by 0 bases, leaving 6 bases between them. This CDR3 has 14 amino acids. CDR3 nucleotide sequence: TGTGCCAGCAGTTCCGTATCAACTAATGAAAAACTGTTTTTT. Protein product: CASSSVSTNEKLFF.

The V and J genes are TRBV28 and TRBJ2-1, with 7 bases aligning to TRBD2. This CDR3 is built from 16 residues. The germline CDR1 and CDR2 sequences are MDHEN and SYDVKM. With 6 bases clipped from V and 8 bases from J, the junction kept 16 bases outside the gene matches. CDR3 in amino acids: CASSSTSAVASYEQFF. Written as DNA, the CDR3 is TGTGCCAGCAGCAGTACTAGCGCGGTAGCTTCTTATGAGCAGTTCTTC.